This T cell receptor (beta chain) was sequenced during a study of regulatory T cells in long-lasting Graves disease (dated by TCRdb to about 2021). Describing the broader study: In the newly diagnosed Graves' disease group, patients had been taking antithyroid drugs for less than 3 months. The study took place in China and was registered as a clinical trial. Patients with persistent Graves' disease were compared with patients with newly diagnosed Graves' disease using TCR sequencing and RNA sequencing of peripheral blood. A total of 35 or so samples were covered by TCR sequencing, comprising around 13 persistent and around 20 newly diagnosed Graves' disease patients.

Per the publication, the time point label means: newly diagnosed GD, antithyroid drugs for less than 3 months. For both TCR sequencing and RNA sequencing, RNA was extracted from PBMCs in TRIzol. Graves' disease was diagnosed according to American Thyroid Association guidelines. Patients for the study were recruited at an endocrinology department in Xi'an, China. From each patient, 7.5 to 9.5 milliliters of peripheral blood was collected into an EDTA anticoagulant tube. Ficoll Paque Plus density gradient separation was used to isolate PBMCs, and no further T cell sorting was done. An Agilent 2100 Bioanalyzer and agarose gel were used to check RNA quality, and a NanoDrop 2000 was used to measure RNA concentration. Receptor libraries were prepared by multiplex PCR. Sequencer: Illumina HiSeq 4000. TCR beta libraries were built with iRepertoire HTBI primers and Arm-PCR amplification of CDR3 regions. Gel purification was performed on PCR products prior to sequencing. The paper's data handling went like this. Gene usage analysis of CDR3 amino acid clonotypes relied on the 55 to 80 TRBV and around 14 TRBJ segments identified across samples. Filtered high-quality paired reads were merged into contigs using COPE and FqMerger. Contigs were aligned with BLAST to IMGT TRBV, TRBD and TRBJ reference genes, and CDR3 was defined per IMGT. Any clonotype with a frequency above 0.1% was counted as a highly expanded clone. Shannon entropy was used to measure repertoire diversity, and the Gini coefficient was used to measure V-J evenness. A clonotype found in more than one individual was treated as public. Clones were called with MiXCR by TCRdb after fastp trimmed the public reads at Q25, and only in-frame beta chains were retained. Each CDR3 protein gets just one entry, which takes the most common genes and DNA from the rows behind it. The V and J calls were determined by TCRdb, not by the authors. The sample table lists approximately 540,000 distinct CDR3 sequences, around 12% of them with a count of one. The ten biggest clones cover almost 9% of the sample.

The full study reports these points: Peripheral blood alone was examined, since thyroid tissue, which constituted the primary lesion, could not be accessed. Sequencing and analysis were limited to the TCR beta chain. Persistent disease showed preferential use of TRBV28, TRBJ1-2 and TRBJ2-5, whereas newly diagnosed disease favored TRBV20-1 and TRBJ2-1. Lower TCR Shannon entropy and fewer highly expanded clones were observed in persistent Graves' disease patients than in newly diagnosed patients, which suggested clonal expansion. As a limitation, the authors acknowledged that the small sample size may reduce accuracy. More public clonotypes were shared among persistent patients (approximately 3,000) than among newly diagnosed patients (966).

Reading the germline V gene gives CDR1 MNHEY and CDR2 SVGEGT. The CDR3 contains 15 residues when both ends are counted. The read is trimmed to its CDR3 DNA, 45 bases read in frame from base 1. Compared with germline, V lacks 5 bases and J lacks 2 bases; bases without a gene match: 4. About this clonotype itself: The antigen it recognizes is unknown. A read error is possible here, since a much larger clone lies one base away. The conserved phenylalanine or tryptophan normally closing the CDR3 is absent here, so this likely arose from a read error.

These data are also associated with another study on T cells in Graves' hyperthyroidism and ophthalmopathy. The second paper states: A patient counted as having stable Graves' hyperthyroidism if no progression to ophthalmopathy occurred over 18 months of follow-up. Hyperthyroidism patients were newly diagnosed, had a disease duration of under 2 months, and were aged 18 to 65 years. Exclusion was applied to patients with uncontrolled infections, other autoimmune diseases, pregnancy or lactation. Diagnoses were established on the basis of clinical symptoms, serum thyroxine and TRAb, thyroid ultrasound, and orbital computed tomography. For the first round of RT-PCR on the TCR CDR3, the HTBI primer set was used together with the Qiagen OneStep RT-PCR kit. Most expanded thyroid clonotypes (frequency above 0.001) were also found in blood, which suggests that blood repertoires may mirror thyroid immune responses. A 13 V-J signature model separated ophthalmopathy from stable hyperthyroidism, with nearly 90% sensitivity and roughly 81% specificity in cross-validation and 80%/75% in testing. In validation, the model predicted progression to ophthalmopathy a median of about 6 months before onset, with 70% to 71% sensitivity and more than 72% specificity. To identify distinguishing TCR V-J signatures, a discovery cohort of 90 to 100 patients was used, comprising some 45 with Graves' ophthalmopathy and 57 with stable Graves' hyperthyroidism. Whether ophthalmopathy could be predicted prospectively was tested in an independent validation cohort made up of roughly 20 hyperthyroidism patients plus 17 patients who later progressed to ophthalmopathy. The roughly 100 discovery patients were randomly divided into training and test sets at a 7:3 ratio. In addition, the study compared T-cell repertoires in thyroid tissue and in blood from five or six Graves' hyperthyroidism patients. After sampling, hyperthyroidism patients received methimazole starting at 30 mg daily, and ophthalmopathy patients received high-dose intravenous methylprednisolone. Libraries were constructed in a second round of multiplex PCR, after which size selection and purification were carried out. Paired-end sequencing of the libraries was performed with 100 bp reads on an Illumina HiSeq2000. Raw data were processed with SOAPnuke, discarding reads with adapters, uncalled bases, mean Phred below 15, or no exact constant-primer or identifier match. COPE v1.2.5 was used to merge high-quality paired reads, and clonotypes were defined as unique nucleotide sequences. MiTCR v1.1 was used to align the clonotypes against IMGT TRBV, TRBD and TRBJ reference segments. Only V-J combinations with frequency above 0.0001, covering 98% to 99.2% of repertoires, were analysed. A TCS score was defined as the ratio of F50 (clonal expansion) to E x V (chaos), with BLOSUM62-based TCRdist applied between CDR3 peptides within each V-J. Welch's t-statistics and random forest reduced around 510 V-J features to 13, which were used in a naive Bayes classifier (R e1071). No statistical method was used to fix the sample size in advance, and group allocation was not hidden from the investigators. According to the paper, TCR Vbeta CDR3 sequencing was carried out on about 140 peripheral blood samples, which came from under 50 ophthalmopathy, 70 to 80 hyperthyroidism and about 17 progressor patients.

The chain was built from TRBV6-2 or TRBV6-3 and TRBJ2-3; 10 bases in between match TRBD2. The clonotype originates from a woman under 40 with Graves disease. Donor details come from another sample of the same person, matched by shared clones. The sample here was peripheral blood mononuclear cells (PBMCs), taken at new diagnosis, from a patient treated with antithyroid drugs. The nucleotide sequence is TGTGCCAGCAGTGCCCTAGCGGGAGTCACAGATACGCAGTATTCT. It encodes CASSALAGVTDTQYS.